The source of this T cell receptor (beta chain) is a study of PD-L1 blockade in urothelial cancer. As for the study in general: About nine tenths of the roughly 30 patients were men who had bladder-origin urothelial cancer. Patients' prior chemotherapy regimens numbered 0 to 3. Broader study findings: Durable-benefit patients had greater expansion of tumor-associated blood clones at 3 weeks.

Details on this clone: Its antigen is currently unknown.

Patients each gave 1 to 8 samples, pretreatment and on-treatment. The CDR3 covers 16 residues. Trimming pared 2 bases from V and 0 bases from J, leaving 10 bases between. CDR1 is MDHEN, CDR2 SYDVKM, per germline. The table came from immunoSEQ multiplex PCR; TCRdb's copy has only in-frame clones and leaves some out. This table has under 40,000 clones, roughly 82% appearing once. The sample consisted of PBMCs, taken around atezolizumab (anti-PD-L1) treatment. V gene TRBV28 combines with J gene TRBJ1-4, with D hard to call. The sequence was obtained from a man aged 60-69 years with urothelial cancer. The CDR3 is CASSLLKSATNEKLFF. The DNA for the CDR3 is TGTGCCAGCAGTTTACTCAAAAGCGCAACTAATGAAAAACTGTTTTTT.